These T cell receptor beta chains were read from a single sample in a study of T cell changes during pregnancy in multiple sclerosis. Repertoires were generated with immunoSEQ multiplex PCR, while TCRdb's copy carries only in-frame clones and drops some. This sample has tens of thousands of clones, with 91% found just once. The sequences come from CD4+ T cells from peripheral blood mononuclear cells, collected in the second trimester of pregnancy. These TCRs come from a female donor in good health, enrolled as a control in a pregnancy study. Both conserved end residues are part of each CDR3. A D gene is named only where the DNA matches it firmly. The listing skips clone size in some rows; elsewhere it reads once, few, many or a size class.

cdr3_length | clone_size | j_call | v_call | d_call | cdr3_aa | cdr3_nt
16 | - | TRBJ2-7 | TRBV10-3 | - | CAISEVGRGRMGEQYF | TGTGCCATCAGTGAGGTGGGACGGGGGAGAATGGGCGAGCAGTACTTC
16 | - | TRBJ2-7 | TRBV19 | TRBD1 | CASTSGGTGRTYEQYF | TGTGCCAGTACCTCCGGCGGGACAGGGCGTACCTACGAGCAGTACTTC
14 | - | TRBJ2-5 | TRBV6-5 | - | CASRVGLGAETQYF | TGTGCCAGCAGGGTAGGGCTAGGGGCTGAGACCCAGTACTTC
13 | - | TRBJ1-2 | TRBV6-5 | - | CASSEGQTYGYTF | TGTGCCAGCAGTGAAGGACAGACATATGGCTACACCTTC
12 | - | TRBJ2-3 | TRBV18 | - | CASSSSTDTQYF | TGTGCCAGCTCGTCGAGCACAGATACGCAGTATTTT
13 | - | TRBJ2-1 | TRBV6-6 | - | CASIRGEGNEQFF | TGTGCCAGCATTAGGGGGGAGGGCAATGAGCAGTTCTTC
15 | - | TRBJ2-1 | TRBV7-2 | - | CASSLVSFFRNEQFF | TGTGCCAGCAGCTTAGTTAGTTTTTTCCGCAATGAGCAGTTCTTC
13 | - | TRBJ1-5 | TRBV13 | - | CASSLGGDQPQHF | TGTGCCAGCAGCTTAGGCGGGGATCAGCCCCAGCATTTT
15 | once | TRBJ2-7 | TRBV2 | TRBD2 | CASSARLAGVYEQYF | TGTGCCAGCAGTGCCCGACTAGCGGGGGTGTACGAGCAGTACTTC
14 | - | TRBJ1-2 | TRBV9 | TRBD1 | CASSFSGQGRGYTF | TGTGCCAGCAGCTTTTCCGGACAGGGACGAGGCTACACCTTC
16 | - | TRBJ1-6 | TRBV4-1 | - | CASSQDWAGNNSPLHF | TGCGCCAGCAGCCAAGATTGGGCAGGAAATAATTCACCCCTCCACTTT
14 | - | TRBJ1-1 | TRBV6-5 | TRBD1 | CASYRGGMNTEAFF | TGTGCCAGTTACAGGGGCGGAATGAACACTGAAGCTTTCTTT
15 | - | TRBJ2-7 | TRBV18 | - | CASSPFPLRGPEQYF | TGTGCCAGCTCACCGTTCCCCTTGCGGGGTCCCGAGCAGTACTTC
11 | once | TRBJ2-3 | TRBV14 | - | CASSFRDTQYF | TGTGCCAGCAGCTTCAGAGATACGCAGTATTTT
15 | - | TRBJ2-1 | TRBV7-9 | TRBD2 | CASSILAGTFDEQFF | TGTGCCAGCAGCATCCTAGCGGGGACTTTCGATGAGCAGTTCTTC
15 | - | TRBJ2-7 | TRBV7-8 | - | CASSSLALSSYEQYF | TGTGCCAGCAGCTCCCTAGCGCTCAGCTCCTACGAGCAGTACTTC
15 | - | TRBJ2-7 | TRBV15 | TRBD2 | CATSRGAGTSYEQYF | TGTGCCACCAGCAGAGGAGCCGGGACTAGCTACGAGCAGTACTTC
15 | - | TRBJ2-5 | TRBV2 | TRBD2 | CASRTRLAGQETQYF | TGTGCCAGCAGGACCCGACTAGCGGGGCAAGAGACCCAGTACTTC
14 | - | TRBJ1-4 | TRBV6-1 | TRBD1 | CASSWTGGSEKLFF | TGTGCCAGCAGCTGGACAGGGGGCTCTGAAAAACTGTTTTTT
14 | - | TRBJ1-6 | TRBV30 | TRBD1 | CAWDRDSNNSPLHF | TGTGCCTGGGACCGGGACAGCAATAATTCACCCCTCCACTTT
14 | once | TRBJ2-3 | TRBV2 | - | CAVNPTPYTDTQYF | TGTGCCGTAAACCCTACGCCATACACAGATACGCAGTATTTT
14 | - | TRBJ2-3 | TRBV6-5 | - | CASSSQGGIDTQYF | TGTGCCAGCAGTTCCCAGGGTGGGATTGATACGCAGTATTTT
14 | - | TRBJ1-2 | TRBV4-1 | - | CASSQAQGNYGYTF | TGCGCCAGCAGCCAAGCCCAGGGGAACTATGGCTACACCTTC
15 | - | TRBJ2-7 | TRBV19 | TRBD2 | CASSVSGPGGYEQYF | TGTGCCAGTAGTGTGAGCGGGCCGGGAGGCTACGAGCAGTACTTC
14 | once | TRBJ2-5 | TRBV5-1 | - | CASSQQGGQETQYF | TGCGCCAGCAGCCAACAGGGGGGGCAAGAGACCCAGTACTTC
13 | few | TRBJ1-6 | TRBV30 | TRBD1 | CAWSPGTVSPLHF | TGTGCCTGGAGCCCCGGGACAGTTTCACCCCTCCACTTT
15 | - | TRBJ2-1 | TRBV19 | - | CASTRLGSGNNEQFF | TGTGCCAGTACTAGGCTGGGTAGCGGAAACAATGAGCAGTTCTTC
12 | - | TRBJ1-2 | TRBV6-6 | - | CASTQANYGYTF | TGTGCCAGCACTCAGGCTAACTATGGCTACACCTTC
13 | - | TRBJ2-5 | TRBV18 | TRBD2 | CASSSGLAETQYF | TGTGCCAGCTCATCAGGACTAGCTGAGACCCAGTACTTC
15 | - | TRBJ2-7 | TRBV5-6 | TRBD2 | CASSLTGLASAEQYF | TGTGCCAGCAGCCTCACCGGACTAGCATCGGCCGAGCAGTACTTC